This TCR beta chain was documented in a study of shared clonotypes between healthy human individuals. This CDR3 is 13 amino acids long. Germline-derived CDR1 and CDR2 are GTSNPN and SVGIG (reference sequence). V was pared by 3 bases and J by 3 bases, with 11 bases between. Produced via immunoSEQ multiplex PCR; TCRdb's table is partial and in-frame only. The table shows roughly 2.5 million clones, with about 92% occurring only once. V usage is TRBV30 and J usage is TRBJ2-5, with D hard to call. The TCR sequence derives from a man younger than 30 in good health. The specimen sequenced was naive CD4+ T cells sorted from blood. Subset reported: CD45RA+ positively selected. The CDR3 nucleotides are TGTGCCTGGAGGTGGCTTCAGAAAGAGACCCAGTACTTC. Its translation: CAWRWLQKETQYF.